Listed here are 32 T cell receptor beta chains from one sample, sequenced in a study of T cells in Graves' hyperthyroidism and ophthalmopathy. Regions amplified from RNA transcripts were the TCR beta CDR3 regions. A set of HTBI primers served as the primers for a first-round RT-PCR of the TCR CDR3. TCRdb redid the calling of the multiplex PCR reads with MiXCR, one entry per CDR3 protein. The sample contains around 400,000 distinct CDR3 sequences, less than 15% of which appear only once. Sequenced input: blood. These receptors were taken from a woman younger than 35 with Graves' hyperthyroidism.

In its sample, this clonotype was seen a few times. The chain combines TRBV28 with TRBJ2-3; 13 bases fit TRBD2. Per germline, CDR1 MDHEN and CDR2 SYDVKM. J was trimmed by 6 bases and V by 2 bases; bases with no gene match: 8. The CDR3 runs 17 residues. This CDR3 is CASSLRTSGRFGDTQYF. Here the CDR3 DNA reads TGTGCCAGCAGTTTACGGACTAGCGGGAGATTTGGGGATACGCAGTATTTT.

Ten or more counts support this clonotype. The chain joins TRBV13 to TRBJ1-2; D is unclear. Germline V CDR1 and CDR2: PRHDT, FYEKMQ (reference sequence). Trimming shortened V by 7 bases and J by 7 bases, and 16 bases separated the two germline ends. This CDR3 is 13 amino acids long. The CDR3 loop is CASTLGRVGGYTF. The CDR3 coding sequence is TGTGCCAGCACCTTGGGTCGAGTGGGTGGCTACACCTTC.

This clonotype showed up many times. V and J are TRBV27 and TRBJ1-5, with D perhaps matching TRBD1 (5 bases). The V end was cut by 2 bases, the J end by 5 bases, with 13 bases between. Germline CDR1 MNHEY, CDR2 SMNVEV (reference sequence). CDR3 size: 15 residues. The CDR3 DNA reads TGTGCCAGCAGTTTAATCGCAGGGCTGGATCAGCCCCAGCATTTT. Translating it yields CASSLIAGLDQPQHF.

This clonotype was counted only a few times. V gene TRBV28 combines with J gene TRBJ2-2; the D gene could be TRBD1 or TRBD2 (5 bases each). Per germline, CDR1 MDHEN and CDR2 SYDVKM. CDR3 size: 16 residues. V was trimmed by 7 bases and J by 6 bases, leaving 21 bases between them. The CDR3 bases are TGTGCCAGCACGGGACGGAACAGTAGAGTGGCCGGGGAGCTGTTTTTT. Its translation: CASTGRNSRVAGELFF.

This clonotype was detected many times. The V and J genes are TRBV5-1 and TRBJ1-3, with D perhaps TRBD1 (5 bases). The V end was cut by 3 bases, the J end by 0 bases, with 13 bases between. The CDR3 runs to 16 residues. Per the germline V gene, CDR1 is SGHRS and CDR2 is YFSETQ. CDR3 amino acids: CASSSTAGFSGNTIYF. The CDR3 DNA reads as TGCGCCAGCAGCTCGACCGCAGGGTTCTCTGGAAACACCATATATTTT.

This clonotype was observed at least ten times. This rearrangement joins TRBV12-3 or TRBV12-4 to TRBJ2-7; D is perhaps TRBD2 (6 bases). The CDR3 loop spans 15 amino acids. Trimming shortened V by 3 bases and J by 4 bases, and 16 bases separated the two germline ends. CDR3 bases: TGTGCCAGCAGTTTGCGGGACGGACCTTTTTACGAGCAGTACTTC. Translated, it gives CASSLRDGPFYEQYF.

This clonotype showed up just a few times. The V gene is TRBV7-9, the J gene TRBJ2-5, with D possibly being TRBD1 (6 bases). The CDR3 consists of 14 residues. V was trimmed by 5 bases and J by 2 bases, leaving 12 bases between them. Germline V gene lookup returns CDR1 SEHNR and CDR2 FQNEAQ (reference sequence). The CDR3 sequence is CASSQQGGQETQYF. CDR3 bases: TGTGCCAGCAGCCAACAGGGCGGGCAAGAGACCCAGTACTTC.

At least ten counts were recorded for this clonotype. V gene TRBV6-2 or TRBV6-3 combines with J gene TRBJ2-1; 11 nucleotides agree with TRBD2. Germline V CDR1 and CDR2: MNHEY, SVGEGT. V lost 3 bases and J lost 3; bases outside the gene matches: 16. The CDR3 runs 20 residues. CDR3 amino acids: CASSYNGLAGPGGYYNEQFF. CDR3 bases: TGTGCCAGCAGTTATAATGGACTAGCGGGTCCCGGGGGGTACTACAATGAGCAGTTCTTC.

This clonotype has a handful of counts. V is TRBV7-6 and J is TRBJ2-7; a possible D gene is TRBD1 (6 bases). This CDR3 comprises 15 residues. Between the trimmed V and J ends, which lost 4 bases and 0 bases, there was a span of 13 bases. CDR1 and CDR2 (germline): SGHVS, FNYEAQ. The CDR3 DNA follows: TGTGCCAGCAGCTCTGAACAGGGAGACTCCTACGAGCAGTACTTC. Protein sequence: CASSSEQGDSYEQYF.

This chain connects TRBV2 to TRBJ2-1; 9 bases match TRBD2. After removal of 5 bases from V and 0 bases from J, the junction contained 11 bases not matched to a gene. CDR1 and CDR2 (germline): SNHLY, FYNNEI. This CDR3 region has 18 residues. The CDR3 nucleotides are TGTGCCAGCAGTTCCTTGACCTTAGCGGGAGTCTCCTACAATGAGCAGTTCTTC. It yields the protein CASSSLTLAGVSYNEQFF.

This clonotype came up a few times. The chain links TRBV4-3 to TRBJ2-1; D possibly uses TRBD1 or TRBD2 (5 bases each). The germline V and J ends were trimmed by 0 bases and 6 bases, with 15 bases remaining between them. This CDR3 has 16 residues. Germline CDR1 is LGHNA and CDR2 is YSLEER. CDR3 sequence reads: CASSQDSGVGGNEQFF. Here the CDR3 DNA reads TGCGCCAGCAGCCAAGATTCCGGGGTTGGGGGCAATGAGCAGTTCTTC.

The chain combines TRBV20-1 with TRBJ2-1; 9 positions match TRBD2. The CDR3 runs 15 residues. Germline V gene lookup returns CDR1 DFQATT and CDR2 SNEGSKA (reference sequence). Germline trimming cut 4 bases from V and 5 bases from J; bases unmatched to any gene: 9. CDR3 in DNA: TGCAGTGCTACCCGTAGCGGGAGCCCGGACAATGAGCAGTTCTTC. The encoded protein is CSATRSGSPDNEQFF.

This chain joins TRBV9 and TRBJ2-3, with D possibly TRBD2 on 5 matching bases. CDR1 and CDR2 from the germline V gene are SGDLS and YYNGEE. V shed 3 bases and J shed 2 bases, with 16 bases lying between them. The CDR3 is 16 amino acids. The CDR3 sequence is CASSAGRSGLTDTQYF. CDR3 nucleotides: TGTGCCAGCAGCGCAGGCAGGAGCGGCCTCACAGATACGCAGTATTTT.

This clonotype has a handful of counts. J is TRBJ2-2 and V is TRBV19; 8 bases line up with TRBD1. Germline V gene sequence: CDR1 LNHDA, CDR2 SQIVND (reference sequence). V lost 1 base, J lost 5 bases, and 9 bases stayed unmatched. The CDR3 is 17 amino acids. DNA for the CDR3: TGTGCCAGTAGTATAGTAATGACAGGGGCGCGAACCGGGGAGCTGTTTTTT. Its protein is CASSIVMTGARTGELFF.

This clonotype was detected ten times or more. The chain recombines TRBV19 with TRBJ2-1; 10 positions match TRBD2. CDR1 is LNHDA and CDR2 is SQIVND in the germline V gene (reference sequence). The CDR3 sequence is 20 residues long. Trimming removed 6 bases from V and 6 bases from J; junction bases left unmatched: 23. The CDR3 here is CASSRSPFPGLASHSNEQFF. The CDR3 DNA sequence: TGTGCCAGTAGCCGCTCACCCTTCCCGGGACTAGCGTCACACTCCAATGAGCAGTTCTTC.

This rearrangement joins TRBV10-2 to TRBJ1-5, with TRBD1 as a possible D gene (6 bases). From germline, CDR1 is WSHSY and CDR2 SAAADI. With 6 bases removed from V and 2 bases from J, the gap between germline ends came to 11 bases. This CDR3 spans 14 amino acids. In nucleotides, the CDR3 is TGCGCCAGCAGGGAGGCAGGGGGCAATCAGCCCCAGCATTTT. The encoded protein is CASREAGGNQPQHF.

The CDR3 DNA reads as TGTGCCAGTAACAAAGTAGGGGGGAGAGGATTCCAAGGCAACGAGCAGTACTTC. This gives the protein CASNKVGGRGFQGNEQYF. The rearrangement joins TRBV27 to TRBJ2-7; D is perhaps TRBD1 or TRBD2 (6 bases each). V was clipped by 9 bases and J by 5 bases, with 32 bases between them. Germline assignment: CDR1 MNHEY and CDR2 SMNVEV (reference sequence). The CDR3 runs 18 residues.

CDR3 nucleotide sequence: TGCAGTGCTAAGGGACAGGGGGGTCCTGAAGCTTTCTTT. This gives the protein CSAKGQGGPEAFF. The chain links TRBV20-1 to TRBJ1-1; TRBD1 matches at 11 bases. Trimming at V came to 4 bases and at J to 6 bases, leaving 4 bases not matched to a gene. Looked up from germline, CDR1 is DFQATT and CDR2 is SNEGSKA (reference sequence). The CDR3 runs to 13 residues.

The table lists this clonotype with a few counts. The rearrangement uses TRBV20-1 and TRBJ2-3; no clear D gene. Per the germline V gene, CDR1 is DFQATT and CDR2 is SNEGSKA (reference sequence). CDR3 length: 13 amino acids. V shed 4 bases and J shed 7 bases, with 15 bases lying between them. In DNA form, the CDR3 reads TGCAGTGCTACAGACTGGTCCGGAAATACGCAGTATTTT. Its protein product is CSATDWSGNTQYF.

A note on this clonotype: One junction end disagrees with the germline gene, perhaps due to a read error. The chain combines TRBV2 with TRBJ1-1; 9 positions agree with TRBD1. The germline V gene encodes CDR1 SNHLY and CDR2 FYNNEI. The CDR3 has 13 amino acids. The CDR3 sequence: CAGSEGGQGKAFF. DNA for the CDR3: TGTGCCGGCAGTGAAGGGGGACAGGGAAAAGCTTTCTTT.

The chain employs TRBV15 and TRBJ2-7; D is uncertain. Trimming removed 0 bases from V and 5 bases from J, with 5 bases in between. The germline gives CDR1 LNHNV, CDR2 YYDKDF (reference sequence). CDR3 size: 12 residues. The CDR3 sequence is CATSRDRDEQYF. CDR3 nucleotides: TGTGCCACCAGCAGAGACAGAGACGAGCAGTACTTC.

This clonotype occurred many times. CDR3 in DNA: TGTGCCAGCGCCAGGCAAGAGACCCAGTACTTC. Its protein is CASARQETQYF. This chain links TRBV9 with TRBJ2-5; D gene unclear. The germline gives CDR1 SGDLS, CDR2 YYNGEE. V was pared by 7 bases and J by 2 bases, with 6 bases between. CDR3 length: 11 residues.

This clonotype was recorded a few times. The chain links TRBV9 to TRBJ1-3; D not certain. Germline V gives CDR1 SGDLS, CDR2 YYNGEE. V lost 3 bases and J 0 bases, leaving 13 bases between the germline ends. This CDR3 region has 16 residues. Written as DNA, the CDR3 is TGTGCCAGCAGCGGTTTCTCGATGAGCTCTGGAAACACCATATATTTT. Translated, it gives CASSGFSMSSGNTIYF.

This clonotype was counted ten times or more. The CDR3 protein is CASSSGTAGSPLHF. CDR3 DNA sequence: TGTGCCAGCAGCTCAGGGACGGCTGGGTCACCCCTCCACTTT. The chain employs TRBV7-3 and TRBJ1-6; perhaps TRBD1 as D (5 bases). This CDR3 spans 14 amino acids. V gave up 4 bases and J gave up 10 bases, with 14 bases separating them. Looked up from germline, CDR1 is SGHTA and CDR2 is FQGTGA.

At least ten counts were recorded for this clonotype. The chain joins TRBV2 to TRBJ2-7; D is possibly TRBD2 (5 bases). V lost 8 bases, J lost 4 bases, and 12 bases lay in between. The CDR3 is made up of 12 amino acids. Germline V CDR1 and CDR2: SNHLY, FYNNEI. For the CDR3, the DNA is TGTGCCAGCCTTGATACTAGTTACGAGCAGTACTTC. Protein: CASLDTSYEQYF.

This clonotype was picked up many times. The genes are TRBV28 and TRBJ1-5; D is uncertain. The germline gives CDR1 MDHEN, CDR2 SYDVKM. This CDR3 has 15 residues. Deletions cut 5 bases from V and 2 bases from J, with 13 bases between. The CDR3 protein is CASSPRYRGNQPQHF. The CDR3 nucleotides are TGTGCCAGCAGTCCCAGGTATCGGGGCAATCAGCCCCAGCATTTT.

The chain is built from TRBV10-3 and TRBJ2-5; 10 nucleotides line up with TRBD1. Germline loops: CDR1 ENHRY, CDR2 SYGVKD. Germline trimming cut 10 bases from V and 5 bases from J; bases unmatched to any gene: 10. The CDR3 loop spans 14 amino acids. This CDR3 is CATGQPGQGETQYF. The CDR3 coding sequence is TGTGCCACCGGTCAGCCGGGACAGGGGGAGACCCAGTACTTC.

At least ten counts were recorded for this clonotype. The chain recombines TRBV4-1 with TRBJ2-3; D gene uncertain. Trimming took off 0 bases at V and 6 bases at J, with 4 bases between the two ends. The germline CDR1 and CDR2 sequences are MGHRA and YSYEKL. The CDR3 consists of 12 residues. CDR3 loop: CASSQDLDTQYF. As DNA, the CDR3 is TGCGCCAGCAGCCAAGATCTTGATACGCAGTATTTT.

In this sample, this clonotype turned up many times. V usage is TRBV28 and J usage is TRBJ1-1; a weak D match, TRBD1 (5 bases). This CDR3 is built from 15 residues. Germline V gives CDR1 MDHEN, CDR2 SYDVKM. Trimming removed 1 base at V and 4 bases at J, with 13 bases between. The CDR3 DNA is TGTGCCAGCAGTTTATCCCGGCAGGGCGGCACTGAAGCTTTCTTT. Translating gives CASSLSRQGGTEAFF.

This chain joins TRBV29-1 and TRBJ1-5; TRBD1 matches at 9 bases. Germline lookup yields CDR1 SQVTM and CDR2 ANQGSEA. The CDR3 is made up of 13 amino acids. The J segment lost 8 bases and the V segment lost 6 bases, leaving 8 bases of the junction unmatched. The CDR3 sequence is CSVTGGLMEPQHF. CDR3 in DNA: TGCAGCGTCACAGGGGGCCTTATGGAGCCCCAGCATTTT.

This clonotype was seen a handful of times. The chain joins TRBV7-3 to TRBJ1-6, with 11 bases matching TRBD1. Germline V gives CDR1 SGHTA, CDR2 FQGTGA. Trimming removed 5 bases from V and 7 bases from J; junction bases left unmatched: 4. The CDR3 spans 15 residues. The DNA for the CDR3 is TGTGCCAGCAGCGGACAGGGGGCCGGGAATTCACCCCTCCACTTT. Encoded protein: CASSGQGAGNSPLHF.

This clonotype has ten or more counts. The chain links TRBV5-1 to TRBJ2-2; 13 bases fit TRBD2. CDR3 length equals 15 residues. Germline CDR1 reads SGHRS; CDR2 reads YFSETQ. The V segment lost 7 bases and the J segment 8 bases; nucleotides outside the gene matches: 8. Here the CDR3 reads CASRLTSGRAGELFF. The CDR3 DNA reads TGCGCCAGCCGACTAACTAGCGGGAGGGCTGGGGAGCTGTTTTTT.